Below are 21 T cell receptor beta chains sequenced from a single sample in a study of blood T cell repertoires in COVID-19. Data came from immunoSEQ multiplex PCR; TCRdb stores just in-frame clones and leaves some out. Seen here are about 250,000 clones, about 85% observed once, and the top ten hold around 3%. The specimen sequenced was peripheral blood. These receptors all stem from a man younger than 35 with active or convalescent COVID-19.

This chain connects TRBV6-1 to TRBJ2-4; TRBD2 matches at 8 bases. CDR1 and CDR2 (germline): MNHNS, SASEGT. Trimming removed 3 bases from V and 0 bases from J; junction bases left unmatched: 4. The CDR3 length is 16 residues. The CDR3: CASSDALAGAKNIQYF. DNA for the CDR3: TGTGCCAGCAGTGATGCGCTAGCGGGAGCCAAAAACATTCAGTACTTC.

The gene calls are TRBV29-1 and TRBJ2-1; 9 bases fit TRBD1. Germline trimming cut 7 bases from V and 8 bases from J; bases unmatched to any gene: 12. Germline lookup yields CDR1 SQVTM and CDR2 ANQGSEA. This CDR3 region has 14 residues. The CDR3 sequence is CSALGGQGMDEQFF. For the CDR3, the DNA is TGCAGCGCCCTGGGGGGACAGGGCATGGATGAGCAGTTCTTC.

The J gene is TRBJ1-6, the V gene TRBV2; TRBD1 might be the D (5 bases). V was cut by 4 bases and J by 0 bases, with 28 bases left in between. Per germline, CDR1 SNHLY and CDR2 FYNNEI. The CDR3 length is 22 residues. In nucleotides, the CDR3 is TGTGCCAGCAGTGTAAGACAGACCCAAATAAAGACATCTTCCTCCTATAATTCACCCCTCCACTTT. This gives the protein CASSVRQTQIKTSSSYNSPLHF.

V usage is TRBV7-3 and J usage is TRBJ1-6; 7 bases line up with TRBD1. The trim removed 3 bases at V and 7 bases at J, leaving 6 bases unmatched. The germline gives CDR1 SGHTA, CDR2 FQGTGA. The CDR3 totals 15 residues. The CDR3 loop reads CASSLAGGLNSPLHF. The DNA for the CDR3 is TGTGCCAGCAGCTTGGCAGGGGGTTTGAATTCACCCCTCCACTTT.

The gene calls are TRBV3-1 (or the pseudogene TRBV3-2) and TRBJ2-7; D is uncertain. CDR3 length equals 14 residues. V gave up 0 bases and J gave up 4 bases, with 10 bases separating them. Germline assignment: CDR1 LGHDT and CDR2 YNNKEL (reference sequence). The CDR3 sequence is CASSQEGNAYEQYF. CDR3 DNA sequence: TGTGCCAGCAGCCAAGAGGGCAACGCGTACGAGCAGTACTTC.

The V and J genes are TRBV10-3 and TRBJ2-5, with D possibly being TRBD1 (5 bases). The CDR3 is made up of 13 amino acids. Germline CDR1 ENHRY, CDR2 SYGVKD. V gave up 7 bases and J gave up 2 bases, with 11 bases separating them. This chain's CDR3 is CAIKGAVQETQYF. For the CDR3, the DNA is TGTGCCATCAAAGGGGCCGTTCAAGAGACCCAGTACTTC.

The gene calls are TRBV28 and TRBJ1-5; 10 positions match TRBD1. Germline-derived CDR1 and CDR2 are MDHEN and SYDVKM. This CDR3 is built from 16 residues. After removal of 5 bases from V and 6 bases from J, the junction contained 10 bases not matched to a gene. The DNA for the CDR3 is TGTGCCAGCAGTCCCCACGGGACAGGGGACACTCAGCCCCAGCATTTT. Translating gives CASSPHGTGDTQPQHF.

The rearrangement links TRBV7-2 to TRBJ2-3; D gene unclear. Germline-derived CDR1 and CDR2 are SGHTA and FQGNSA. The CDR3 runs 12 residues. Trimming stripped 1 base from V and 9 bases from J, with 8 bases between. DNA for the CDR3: TGTGCCAGCAGCTTAGGTGACAAGACGCAGTATTTT. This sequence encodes CASSLGDKTQYF.

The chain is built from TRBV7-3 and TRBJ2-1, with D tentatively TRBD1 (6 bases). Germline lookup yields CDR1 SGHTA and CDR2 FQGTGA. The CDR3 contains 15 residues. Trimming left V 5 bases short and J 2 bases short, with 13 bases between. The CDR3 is CASSQGTPTYNEQFF. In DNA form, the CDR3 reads TGTGCCAGCAGCCAGGGGACGCCGACCTACAATGAGCAGTTCTTC.

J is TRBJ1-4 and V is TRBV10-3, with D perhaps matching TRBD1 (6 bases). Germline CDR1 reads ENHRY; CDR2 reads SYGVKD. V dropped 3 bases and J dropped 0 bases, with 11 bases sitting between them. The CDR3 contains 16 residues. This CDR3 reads CAISDETGSTNEKLFF. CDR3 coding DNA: TGTGCCATCAGTGACGAGACAGGTTCAACTAATGAAAAACTGTTTTTT.

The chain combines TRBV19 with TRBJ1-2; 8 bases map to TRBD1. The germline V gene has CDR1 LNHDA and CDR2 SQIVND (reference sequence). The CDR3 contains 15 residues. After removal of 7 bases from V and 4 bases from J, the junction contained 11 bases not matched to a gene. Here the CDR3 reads CASTMTGTGVYGYTF. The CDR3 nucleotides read TGTGCCAGTACCATGACGGGGACAGGAGTCTATGGCTACACCTTC.

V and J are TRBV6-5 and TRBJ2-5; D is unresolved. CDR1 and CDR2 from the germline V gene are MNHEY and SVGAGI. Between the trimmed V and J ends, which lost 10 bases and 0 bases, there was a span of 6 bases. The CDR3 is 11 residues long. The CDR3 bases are TGTGCCACTATGTACCAAGAGACCCAGTACTTC. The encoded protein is CATMYQETQYF.

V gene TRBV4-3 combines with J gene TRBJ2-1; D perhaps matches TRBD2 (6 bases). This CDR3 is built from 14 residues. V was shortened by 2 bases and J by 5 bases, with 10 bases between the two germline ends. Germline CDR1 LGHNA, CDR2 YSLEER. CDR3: CASSQRDFNNEQFF. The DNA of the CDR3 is TGCGCCAGCAGCCAACGGGACTTCAACAATGAGCAGTTCTTC.

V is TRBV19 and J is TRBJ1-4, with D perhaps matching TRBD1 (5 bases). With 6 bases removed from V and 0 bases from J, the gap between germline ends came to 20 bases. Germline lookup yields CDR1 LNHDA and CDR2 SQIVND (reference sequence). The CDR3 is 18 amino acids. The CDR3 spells CASRPDRSLITTNEKLFF. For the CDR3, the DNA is TGTGCCAGTAGACCAGACAGATCTCTAATCACAACTAATGAAAAACTGTTTTTT. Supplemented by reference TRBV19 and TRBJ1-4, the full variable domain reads DGGITQSPKYLFRKEGQNVTLSCEQNLNHDAMYWYRQDPGQGLRLIYYSQIVNDFQKGDIAEGYSVSREKKESFPLTVTSAQKNPTAFYLCASRPDRSLITTNEKLFFGSGTQLSVL.

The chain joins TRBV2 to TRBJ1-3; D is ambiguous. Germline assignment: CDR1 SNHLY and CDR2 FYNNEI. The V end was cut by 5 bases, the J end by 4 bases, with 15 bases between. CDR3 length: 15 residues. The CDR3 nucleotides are TGTGCCAGCAGTTCGGGTCTGGCATGGGGAAACACCATATATTTT. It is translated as CASSSGLAWGNTIYF.

The CDR3 loop is CAGQQGSYNSPLHF. CDR3 DNA sequence: TGTGCCGGACAGCAGGGGTCCTATAATTCACCCCTCCACTTT. The genes are TRBV6-5 and TRBJ1-6; D may be TRBD1 (6 bases). Germline assignment: CDR1 MNHEY and CDR2 SVGAGI. V was cut by 11 bases and J by 1 base, with 12 bases left in between. The CDR3 spans 14 residues.

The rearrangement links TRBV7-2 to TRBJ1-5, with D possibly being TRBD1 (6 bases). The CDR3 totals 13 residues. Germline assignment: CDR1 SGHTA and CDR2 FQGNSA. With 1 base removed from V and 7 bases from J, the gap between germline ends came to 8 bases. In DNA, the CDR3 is TGTGCCAGCAGCTTAGACAGGGAACAGCCCCAGCATTTT. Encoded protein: CASSLDREQPQHF.

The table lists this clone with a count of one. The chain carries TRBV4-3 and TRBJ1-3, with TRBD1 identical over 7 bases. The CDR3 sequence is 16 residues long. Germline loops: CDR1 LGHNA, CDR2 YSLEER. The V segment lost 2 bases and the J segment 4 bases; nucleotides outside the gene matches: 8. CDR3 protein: CASSQIARGNGNTIYF. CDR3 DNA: TGCGCCAGCAGCCAAATCGCCAGGGGGAACGGAAACACCATATATTTT.

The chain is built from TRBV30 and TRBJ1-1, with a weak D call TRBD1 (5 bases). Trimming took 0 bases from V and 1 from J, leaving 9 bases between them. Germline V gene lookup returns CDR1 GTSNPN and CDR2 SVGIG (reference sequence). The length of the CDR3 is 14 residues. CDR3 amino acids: CAWSVRGGNTEAFF. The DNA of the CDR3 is TGTGCCTGGAGTGTGCGGGGCGGGAACACTGAAGCTTTCTTT.

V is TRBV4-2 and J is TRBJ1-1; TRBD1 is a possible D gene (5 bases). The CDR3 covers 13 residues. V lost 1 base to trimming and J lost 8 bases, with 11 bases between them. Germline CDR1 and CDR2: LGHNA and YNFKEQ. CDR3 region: CASSQGRVDEAFF. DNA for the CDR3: TGTGCCAGCAGCCAAGGCAGGGTTGACGAAGCTTTCTTT.

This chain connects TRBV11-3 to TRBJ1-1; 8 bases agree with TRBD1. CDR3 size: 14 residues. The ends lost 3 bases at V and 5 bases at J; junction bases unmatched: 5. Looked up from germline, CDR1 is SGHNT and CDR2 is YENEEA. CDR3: CASSLGGQETEAFF. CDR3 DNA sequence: TGTGCCAGCAGCTTGGGGGGACAGGAGACTGAAGCTTTCTTT.